This TCR beta chain was retrieved from a study of CD8+ T cells in alopecia areata. CDR3 length: 14 amino acids. Trimming removed 2 bases from V and 6 bases from J, with 11 bases in between. CDR1 is SGHVS and CDR2 is FQNEAQ in the germline V gene. Extraction and reverse transcription of RNA yielded cDNA as the sequencing template. Generated by immunoSEQ multiplex PCR, the TCRdb table keeps only in-frame clones and is missing some. The sample contains 150,000 to 190,000 clones, about 53% of which appear only once. The source of this sequence is a human donor with alopecia areata. The chain is built from TRBV7-8 and TRBJ2-1; D is perhaps TRBD2 (5 bases). This specimen was CD8+ T cells sorted from blood, taken at week 0. CDR3 region: CASSLTPTINEQFF. CDR3 bases: TGTGCCAGCAGCTTAACTCCGACTATCAATGAGCAGTTCTTC.